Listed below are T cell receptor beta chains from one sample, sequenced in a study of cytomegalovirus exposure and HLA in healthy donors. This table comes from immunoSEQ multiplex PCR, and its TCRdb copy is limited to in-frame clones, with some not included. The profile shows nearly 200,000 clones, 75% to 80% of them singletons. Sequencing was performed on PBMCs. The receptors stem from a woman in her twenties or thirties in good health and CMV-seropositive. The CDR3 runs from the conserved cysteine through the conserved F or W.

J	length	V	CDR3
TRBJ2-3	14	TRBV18	CASSPVGSFDTQYF
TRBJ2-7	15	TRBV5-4	CASSLGQGATYEQYF
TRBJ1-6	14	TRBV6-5	CASSPGRTNSPLHF
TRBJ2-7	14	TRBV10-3	CAISESGQTGEQYF
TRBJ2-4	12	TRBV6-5	CASGPGFGIQYF
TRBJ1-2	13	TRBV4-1	CASSQVADYGYTF
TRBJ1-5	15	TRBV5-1	CASSLEGGGNQPQHF
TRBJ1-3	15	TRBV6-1	CASSGLGASGNTIYF
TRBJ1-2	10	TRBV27	CARDGTAYTF
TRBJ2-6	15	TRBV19	CASSHRLPGANVLTF